These T cell receptor beta chains were read from a single sample in a study of T cell changes during pregnancy in multiple sclerosis. The repertoire was sequenced with immunoSEQ multiplex PCR; TCRdb's copy has only in-frame clones and lacks some. Of about 130,000 clones listed, less than 97% are singletons. Source: peripheral blood, taken after pregnancy. These receptors originate from a female donor with multiple sclerosis, enrolled in a pregnancy study. Both conserved end residues are part of each CDR3. D genes are given only for firm matches. Some rows have no size entry. The others give once, few or many, or a class for an expanded clone.

CDR3aa | CDR3nt | d_gene | v_gene | abundance | j_gene
CASSIMVRTEAFF | TGTGCCAGTAGTATCATGGTGAGGACTGAAGCTTTCTTT | . | TRBV19 | . | TRBJ1-1
CASSSRTAGELFF | TGTGCCAGCAGCTCGCGGACAGCCGGGGAGCTGTTTTTT | . | TRBV11-1 | . | TRBJ2-2
CASSRGGNSNQPQHF | TGTGCCAGCTCACGAGGCGGGAATAGCAATCAGCCCCAGCATTTT | . | TRBV18 | . | TRBJ1-5
CASSRQGYEQYF | TGTGCCAGCAGTCGACAGGGTTACGAGCAGTACTTC | TRBD1 | TRBV5-4 | . | TRBJ2-7
CASSSGTTDYEQYF | TGTGCCAGCTCATCCGGGACAACCGACTACGAGCAGTACTTC | . | TRBV18 | . | TRBJ2-7
CASSVASSGPPLNTEAFF | TGTGCCAGCAGCGTAGCAAGCAGCGGGCCTCCATTGAACACTGAAGCTTTCTTT | . | TRBV9 | . | TRBJ1-1
CASRGAPGGLLEQYF | TGTGCCAGCAGGGGCGCTCCAGGGGGTCTTCTGGAGCAGTACTTC | TRBD1 | TRBV28 | . | TRBJ2-7
CATSGTTGGRKNEQYF | TGTGCCACCAGCGGGACGACAGGGGGCAGGAAAAACGAGCAGTACTTC | TRBD1 | TRBV15 | . | TRBJ2-7
CASSPWTSSEELFF | TGTGCCAGCAGCCCCTGGACTAGTTCTGAGGAGCTGTTTTTT | TRBD2 | TRBV7-9 | . | TRBJ2-2
CASSLGGPFAYEQYF | TGTGCCAGCAGCTTGGGGGGGCCTTTCGCCTACGAGCAGTACTTC | . | TRBV5-4 | once | TRBJ2-7
CASSLVRDRSEAFF | TGCGCCAGCAGCTTGGTACGGGACAGATCTGAAGCTTTCTTT | TRBD1 | TRBV5-1 | . | TRBJ1-1
CASSTIAGTDTQYF | TGTGCCAGTAGTACCATAGCGGGCACAGATACGCAGTATTTT | . | TRBV19 | once | TRBJ2-3
CATRTPAADGYTF | TGTGCCACCAGAACCCCCGCGGCGGATGGCTACACCTTC | . | TRBV15 | . | TRBJ1-2
CASSPKLNTDTQYF | TGTGCCAGCTCACCTAAGCTCAACACAGATACGCAGTATTTT | . | TRBV18 | . | TRBJ2-3
CASSVAARTEAFF | TGTGCCAGCAGCGTAGCGGCGAGGACTGAAGCTTTCTTT | . | TRBV9 | . | TRBJ1-1
CASSLAVDRNYGYTF | TGTGCCAGCAGCTTAGCCGTGGACAGGAACTATGGCTACACCTTC | TRBD1 | TRBV7-9 | . | TRBJ1-2
CASSLAGQFRQGHEQYF | TGCGCCAGCAGCTTGGCCGGTCAATTTCGACAGGGACACGAGCAGTACTTC | TRBD1 | TRBV5-1 | . | TRBJ2-7
CASSLKVRAGGEAFF | TGTGCCAGCAGCTTAAAGGTCCGGGCGGGGGGTGAAGCTTTCTTT | . | TRBV28 | few | TRBJ1-1
CASSVSPLASYEQYF | TGTGCCAGCAGCGTGTCCCCCCTAGCGTCCTACGAGCAGTACTTC | . | TRBV9 | . | TRBJ2-7
CAWSQTGVSGYTF | TGTGCCTGGAGTCAGACCGGGGTATCTGGCTACACCTTC | . | TRBV30 | . | TRBJ1-2
CASSPQTVSNQPQHF | TGTGCCAGTAGTCCGCAGACAGTCTCCAATCAGCCCCAGCATTTT | . | TRBV19 | . | TRBJ1-5
CASSEQDNEQFF | TGTGCCAGCAGCGAACAGGATAATGAGCAGTTCTTC | . | TRBV5-6 | once | TRBJ2-1
CASSESDRGPSNTGELFF | TGTGCCAGCAGTGAAAGTGACAGGGGGCCTTCGAACACCGGGGAGCTGTTTTTT | TRBD1 | TRBV6-1 | . | TRBJ2-2
CASSTGQGAGYGYTF | TGTGCCAGCAGTACCGGACAGGGGGCGGGCTATGGCTACACCTTC | TRBD1 | TRBV28 | . | TRBJ1-2
CASTFSTGQNTDTQYF | TGTGCCAGCACCTTTAGCACAGGACAGAACACAGATACGCAGTATTTT | . | TRBV7-9 | . | TRBJ2-3
CASSLIGGGRTQETQYF | TGCGCCAGCAGCTTGATCGGGGGCGGGAGAACCCAAGAGACCCAGTACTTC | . | TRBV5-1 | once | TRBJ2-5
CASSGGLANDYEQYF | TGTGCCAGCAGCGGAGGACTAGCAAATGACTACGAGCAGTACTTC | TRBD2 | TRBV7-2 | . | TRBJ2-7
CASSSGTGSYNEQFF | TGTGCCAGCAGCTCCGGGACAGGGTCCTACAATGAGCAGTTCTTC | TRBD1 | TRBV5-6 | once | TRBJ2-1
CASSSGTGSYNEQFF | TGCGCCAGCAGCTCCGGGACAGGATCCTACAATGAGCAGTTCTTC | TRBD1 | TRBV5-1 | . | TRBJ2-1
CASSLKGAQAFF | TGTGCCAGCAGTTTAAAGGGGGCGCAAGCTTTCTTT | TRBD1 | TRBV28 | once | TRBJ1-1
CASSYSGTEQYEQYF | TGTGCCAGCAGTTACTCAGGGACAGAACAATACGAGCAGTACTTC | TRBD1 | TRBV6-5 | . | TRBJ2-7
CAFRDEQYF | TGTGCCTTTCGGGACGAGCAGTACTTC | . | TRBV9 | . | TRBJ2-7
CASSEGQTTGELFF | TGTGCCAGCAGTGAAGGACAGACCACCGGGGAGCTGTTTTTT | . | TRBV6-1 | . | TRBJ2-2
CASSLVTPDSNQPQHF | TGTGCCAGCAGCTTAGTAACCCCAGATAGCAATCAGCCCCAGCATTTT | . | TRBV7-9 | . | TRBJ1-5
CATSPPTRGLIYNEQFF | TGTGCCACCAGCCCCCCGACGAGGGGGCTTATCTACAATGAGCAGTTCTTC | TRBD1 | TRBV15 | . | TRBJ2-1
CARSLDETSGRALREQYF | TGTGCCAGAAGCTTGGATGAGACTAGCGGGAGGGCTCTGAGGGAGCAGTACTTC | TRBD2 | TRBV5-3 | . | TRBJ2-7
CASSIKQNTGELFF | TGTGCCAGCTCAATTAAGCAGAACACCGGGGAGCTGTTTTTT | . | TRBV18 | . | TRBJ2-2
CATLQGEAFF | TGTGCCACCTTACAGGGTGAAGCTTTCTTT | . | TRBV28 | . | TRBJ1-1
CASSYSGTGVTNEQFF | TGTGCCAGCAGTTACTCGGGGACAGGAGTGACCAATGAGCAGTTCTTC | TRBD1 | TRBV6-5 | . | TRBJ2-1
CASSEGRDQPQHF | TGTGCCAGCAGTGAGGGGAGGGACCAGCCCCAGCATTTT | . | TRBV6-1 | . | TRBJ1-5
CASSPTGLDQPQHF | TGTGCCAGTAGCCCGACAGGGTTGGATCAGCCCCAGCATTTT | TRBD1 | TRBV19 | . | TRBJ1-5
CASSEQGFNQPQHF | TGTGCCAGCAGCGAACAGGGGTTCAATCAGCCCCAGCATTTT | TRBD1 | TRBV11-2 | . | TRBJ1-5
CASSLVGTSGYNEQFF | TGCGCCAGCAGCTTGGTTGGGACTAGCGGTTACAATGAGCAGTTCTTC | TRBD2 | TRBV5-1 | once | TRBJ2-1
CASSEPGLAGNEQFF | TGTGCCAGCAGTGAGCCGGGACTAGCGGGCAATGAGCAGTTCTTC | TRBD2 | TRBV25-1 | . | TRBJ2-1
CANSEGDPGNTIYF | TGTGCCAACTCCGAAGGGGATCCGGGAAACACCATATATTTT | . | TRBV6-1 | once | TRBJ1-3